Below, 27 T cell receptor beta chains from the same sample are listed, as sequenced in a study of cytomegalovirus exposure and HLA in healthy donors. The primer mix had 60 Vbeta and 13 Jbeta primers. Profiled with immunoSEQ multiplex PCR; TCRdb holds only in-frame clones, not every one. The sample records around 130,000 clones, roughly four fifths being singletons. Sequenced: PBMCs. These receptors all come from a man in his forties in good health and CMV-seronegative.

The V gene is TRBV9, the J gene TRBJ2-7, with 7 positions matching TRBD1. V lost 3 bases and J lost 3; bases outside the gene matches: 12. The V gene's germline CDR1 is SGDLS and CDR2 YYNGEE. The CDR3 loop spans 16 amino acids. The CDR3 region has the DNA TGTGCCAGCAGCGCCCTACCCCAGACAGGGTTCTACGAGCAGTACTTC. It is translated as CASSALPQTGFYEQYF.

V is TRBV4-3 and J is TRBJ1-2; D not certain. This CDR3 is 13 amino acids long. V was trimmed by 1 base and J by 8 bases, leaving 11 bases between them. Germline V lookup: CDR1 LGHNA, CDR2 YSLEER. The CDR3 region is CASSQGRPGGYTF. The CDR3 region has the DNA TGCGCCAGCAGCCAAGGCAGGCCAGGAGGCTACACCTTC.

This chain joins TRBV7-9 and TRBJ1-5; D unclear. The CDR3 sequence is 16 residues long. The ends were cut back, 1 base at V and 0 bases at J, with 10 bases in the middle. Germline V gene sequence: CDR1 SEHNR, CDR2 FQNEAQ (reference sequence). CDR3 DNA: TGTGCCAGCAGCTTAGGGGCATCCAATAGCAATCAGCCCCAGCATTTT. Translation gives CASSLGASNSNQPQHF.

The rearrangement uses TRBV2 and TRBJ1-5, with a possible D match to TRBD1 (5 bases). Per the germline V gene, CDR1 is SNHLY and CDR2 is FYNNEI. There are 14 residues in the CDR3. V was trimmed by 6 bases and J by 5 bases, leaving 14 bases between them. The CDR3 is CASRRGDDYQPQHF. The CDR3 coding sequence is TGTGCCAGCAGAAGGGGTGATGACTATCAGCCCCAGCATTTT.

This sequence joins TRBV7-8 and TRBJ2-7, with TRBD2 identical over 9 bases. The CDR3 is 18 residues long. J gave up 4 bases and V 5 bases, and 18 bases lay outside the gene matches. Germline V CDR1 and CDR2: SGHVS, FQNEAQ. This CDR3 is CASSAGTRLAGQPYEQYF. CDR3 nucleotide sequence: TGTGCCAGCAGCGCCGGGACAAGGCTAGCGGGGCAACCATACGAGCAGTACTTC.

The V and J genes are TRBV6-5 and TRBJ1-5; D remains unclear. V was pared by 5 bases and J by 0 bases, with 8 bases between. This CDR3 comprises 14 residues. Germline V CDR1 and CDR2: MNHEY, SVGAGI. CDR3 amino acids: CASSPGFSNQPQHF. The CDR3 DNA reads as TGTGCCAGCAGTCCGGGATTTAGCAATCAGCCCCAGCATTTT.

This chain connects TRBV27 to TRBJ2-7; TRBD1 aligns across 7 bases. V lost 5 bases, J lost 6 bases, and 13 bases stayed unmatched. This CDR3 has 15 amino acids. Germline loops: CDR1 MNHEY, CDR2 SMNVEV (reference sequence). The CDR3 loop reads CASSPWTGKLSEQYF. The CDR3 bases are TGTGCCAGCAGTCCCTGGACAGGAAAGCTTAGCGAGCAGTACTTC.

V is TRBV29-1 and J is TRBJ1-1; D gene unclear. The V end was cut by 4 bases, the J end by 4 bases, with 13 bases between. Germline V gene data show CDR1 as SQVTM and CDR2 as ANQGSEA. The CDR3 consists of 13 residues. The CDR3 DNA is TGCAGCGTTGCCCACTACACGAGCACTGAAGCTTTCTTT. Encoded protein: CSVAHYTSTEAFF.

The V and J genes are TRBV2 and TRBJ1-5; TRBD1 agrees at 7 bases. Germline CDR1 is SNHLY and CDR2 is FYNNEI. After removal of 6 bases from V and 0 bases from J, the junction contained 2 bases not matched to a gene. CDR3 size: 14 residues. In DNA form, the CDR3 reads TGTGCCAGCAGACAGGGGTATAGCAATCAGCCCCAGCATTTT. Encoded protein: CASRQGYSNQPQHF.

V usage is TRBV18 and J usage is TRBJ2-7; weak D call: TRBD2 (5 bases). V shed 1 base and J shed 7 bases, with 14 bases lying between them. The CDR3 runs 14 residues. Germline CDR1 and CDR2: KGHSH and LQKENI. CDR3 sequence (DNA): TGTGCCAGCTCACCACAGTCCGGGGTTGGAGAGCAGTACTTC. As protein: CASSPQSGVGEQYF. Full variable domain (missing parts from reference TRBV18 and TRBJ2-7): NAGVMQNPRHLVRRRGQEARLRCSPMKGHSHVYWYRQLPEEGLKFMVYLQKENIIDESGMPKERFSAEFPKEGPSILRIQQVVRGDSAAYFCASSPQSGVGEQYFGPGTRLTVT.

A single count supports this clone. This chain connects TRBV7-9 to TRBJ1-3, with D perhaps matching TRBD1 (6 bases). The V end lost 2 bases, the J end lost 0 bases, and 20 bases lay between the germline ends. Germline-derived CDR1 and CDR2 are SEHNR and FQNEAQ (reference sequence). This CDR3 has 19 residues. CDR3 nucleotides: TGTGCCAGCAGCTTATTATCTGGACAGCTCTCTAGCTCTGGAAACACCATATATTTT. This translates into CASSLLSGQLSSSGNTIYF.

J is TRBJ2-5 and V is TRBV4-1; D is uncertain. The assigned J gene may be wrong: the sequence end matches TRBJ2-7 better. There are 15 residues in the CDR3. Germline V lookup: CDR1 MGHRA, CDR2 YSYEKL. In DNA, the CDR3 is TGCGCCAGCAGCCAATCCTTGACACAAACCTACGAGCAGTACTTC. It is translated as CASSQSLTQTYEQYF.

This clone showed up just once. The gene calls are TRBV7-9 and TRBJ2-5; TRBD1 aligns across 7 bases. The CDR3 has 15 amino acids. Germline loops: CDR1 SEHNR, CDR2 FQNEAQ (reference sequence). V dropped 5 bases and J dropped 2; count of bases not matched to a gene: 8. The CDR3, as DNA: TGTGCCAGCAGCGCCTGGGACAGCTTACAAGAGACCCAGTACTTC. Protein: CASSAWDSLQETQYF.

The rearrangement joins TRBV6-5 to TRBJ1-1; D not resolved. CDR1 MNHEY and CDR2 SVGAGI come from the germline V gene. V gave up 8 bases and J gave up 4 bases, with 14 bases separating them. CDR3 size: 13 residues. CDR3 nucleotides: TGTGCCAGCGAGGGCAGGAACCCCACTGAAGCTTTCTTT. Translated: CASEGRNPTEAFF.

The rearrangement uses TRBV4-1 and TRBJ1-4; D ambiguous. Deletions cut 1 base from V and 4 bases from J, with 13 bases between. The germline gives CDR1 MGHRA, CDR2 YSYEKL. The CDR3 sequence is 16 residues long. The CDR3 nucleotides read TGCGCCAGCAGCCAAGCCTCCGGGAGAGTTAATGAAAAACTGTTTTTT. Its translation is CASSQASGRVNEKLFF.

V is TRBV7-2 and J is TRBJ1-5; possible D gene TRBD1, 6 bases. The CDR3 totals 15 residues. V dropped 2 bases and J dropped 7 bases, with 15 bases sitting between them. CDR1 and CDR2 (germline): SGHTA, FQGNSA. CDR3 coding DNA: TGTGCCAGCAGCTTACCCGGGACACTAAAGCAGCCCCAGCATTTT. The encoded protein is CASSLPGTLKQPQHF.

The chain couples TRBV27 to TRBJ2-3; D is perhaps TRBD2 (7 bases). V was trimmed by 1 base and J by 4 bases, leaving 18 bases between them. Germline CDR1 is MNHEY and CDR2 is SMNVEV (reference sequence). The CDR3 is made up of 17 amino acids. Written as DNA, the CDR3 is TGTGCCAGCAGTTTATGGAAGGGGGGAGGGAGGGCAGATACGCAGTATTTT. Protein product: CASSLWKGGGRADTQYF.

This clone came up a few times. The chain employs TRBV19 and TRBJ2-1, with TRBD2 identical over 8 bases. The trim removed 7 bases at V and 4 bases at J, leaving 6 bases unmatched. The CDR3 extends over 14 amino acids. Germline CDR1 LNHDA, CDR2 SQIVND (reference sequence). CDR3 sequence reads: CASNRGGPYNEQFF. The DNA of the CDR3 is TGTGCCAGTAATCGGGGGGGCCCATACAATGAGCAGTTCTTC.

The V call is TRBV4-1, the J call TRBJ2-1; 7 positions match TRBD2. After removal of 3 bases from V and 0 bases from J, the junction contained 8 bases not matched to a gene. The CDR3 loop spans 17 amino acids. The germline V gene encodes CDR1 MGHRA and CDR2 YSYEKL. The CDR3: CASSQLIGRSSYNEQFF. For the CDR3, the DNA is TGCGCCAGCAGCCAGCTCATCGGGAGGAGCTCCTACAATGAGCAGTTCTTC.

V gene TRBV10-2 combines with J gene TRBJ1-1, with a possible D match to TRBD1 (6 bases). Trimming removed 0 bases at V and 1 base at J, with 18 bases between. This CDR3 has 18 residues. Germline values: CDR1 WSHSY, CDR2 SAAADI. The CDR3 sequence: CASSESPGHWAGNTEAFF. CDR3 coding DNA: TGCGCCAGCAGTGAGTCTCCGGGACATTGGGCGGGGAACACTGAAGCTTTCTTT.

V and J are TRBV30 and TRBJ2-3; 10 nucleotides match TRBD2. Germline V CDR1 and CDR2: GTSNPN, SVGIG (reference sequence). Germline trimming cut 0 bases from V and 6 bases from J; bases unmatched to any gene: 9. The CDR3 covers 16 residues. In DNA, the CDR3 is TGTGCCTGGAGTGTATCGGCTAGCGGGAGAACGGATACGCAGTATTTT. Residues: CAWSVSASGRTDTQYF.

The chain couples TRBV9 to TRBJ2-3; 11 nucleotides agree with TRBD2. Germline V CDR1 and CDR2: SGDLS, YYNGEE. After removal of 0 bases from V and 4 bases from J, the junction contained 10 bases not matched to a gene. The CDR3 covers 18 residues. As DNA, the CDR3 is TGTGCCAGCAGCGTAGGAACTAGCGGGGGCCTAGCGGCAGATACGCAGTATTTT. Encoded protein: CASSVGTSGGLAADTQYF.

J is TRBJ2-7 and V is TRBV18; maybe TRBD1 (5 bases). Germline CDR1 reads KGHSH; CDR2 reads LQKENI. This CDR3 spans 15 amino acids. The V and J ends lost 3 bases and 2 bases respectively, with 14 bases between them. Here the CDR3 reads CASSPGQGTPYEQYF. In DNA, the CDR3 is TGTGCCAGCTCACCCGGGCAGGGAACCCCCTACGAGCAGTACTTC.

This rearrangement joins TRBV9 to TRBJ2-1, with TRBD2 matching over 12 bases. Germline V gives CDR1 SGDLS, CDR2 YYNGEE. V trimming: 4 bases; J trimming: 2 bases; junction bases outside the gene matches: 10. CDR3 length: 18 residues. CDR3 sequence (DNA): TGTGCCAGCAGCCTCGGGCTAGCGGGAGGGATCACCTACAATGAGCAGTTCTTC. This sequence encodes CASSLGLAGGITYNEQFF.

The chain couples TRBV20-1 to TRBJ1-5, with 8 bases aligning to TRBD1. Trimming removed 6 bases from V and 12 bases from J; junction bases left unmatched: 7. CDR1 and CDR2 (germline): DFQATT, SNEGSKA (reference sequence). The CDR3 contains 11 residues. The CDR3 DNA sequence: TGCAGTGCGGGACAGGTTGATTTCCAGCATTTT. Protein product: CSAGQVDFQHF.

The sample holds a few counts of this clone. The CDR3 DNA sequence: TGTGCCAGCACTCCTTTCGCGGGTGGCGGGGGAAGCACAGATACGCAGTATTTT. Its translation is CASTPFAGGGGSTDTQYF. This chain uses TRBV28 with TRBJ2-3; 7 bases agree with TRBD2. The CDR3 covers 18 residues. The germline V gene encodes CDR1 MDHEN and CDR2 SYDVKM. The J segment lost 0 bases and the V segment lost 7 bases, leaving 16 bases of the junction unmatched.

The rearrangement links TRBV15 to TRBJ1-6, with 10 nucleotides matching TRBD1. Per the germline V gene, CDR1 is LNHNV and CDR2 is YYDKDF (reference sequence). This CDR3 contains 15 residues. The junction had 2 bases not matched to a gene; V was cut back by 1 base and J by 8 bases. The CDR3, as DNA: TGTGCCACCAGCAGAGTTGGGACAGGGGATTCACCCCTCCACTTT. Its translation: CATSRVGTGDSPLHF.